This TCR beta chain stems from a study of T cell responses to AZD1222 COVID-19 vaccine. Using immunoSEQ multiplex PCR, the repertoire was profiled, and TCRdb retains in-frame clones only, with some absent. The table includes some 96,000 clones, around 87% detected once. Unmatched junction bases numbered 8, after V lost 5 bases and J lost 0 bases. The CDR3 loop spans 16 amino acids. CDR1 and CDR2 (germline): SGHRS, YFSETQ. This sequence was found in an adult in good health. The sample was peripheral blood, taken on day 0 of MenACWY control vaccination. This chain links TRBV5-1 with TRBJ2-1; TRBD2 matches at 7 bases. CDR3 loop: CASSERGGGSYNEQFF. Written as DNA, the CDR3 is TGCGCCAGCAGTGAGCGGGGAGGAGGCTCCTACAATGAGCAGTTCTTC.